Here is one T cell receptor beta chain with its context. V lost 6 bases, J lost 4 bases, and 18 bases lay in between. The CDR3 extends over 15 amino acids. Germline CDR1 reads MDHEN; CDR2 reads SYDVKM. This sample was included in a study of shared clonotypes between healthy human individuals. The repertoire was sequenced with immunoSEQ multiplex PCR; TCRdb's copy has only in-frame clones and lacks some. The profile shows fewer than 3 million clones, less than 95% of them singletons. Donors comprised healthy HIV-negative adults lacking recent acute infections or vaccinations. V is TRBV28 and J is TRBJ2-5, with D unresolved. This TCR came from a man aged 18 to 29 in good health. Some clones in this sample may be carry-over from other donors' samples. Sequencing was performed on naive CD4+ T cells from PBMCs. As for subset: CD45RA+ positively selected. CDR3 in DNA: TGTGCCAGCAGACCCTCGGACCCGGCAAGAGAGACCCAGTACTTC. Its protein product is CASRPSDPARETQYF. Combining the CDR3 with reference TRBV28 and TRBJ2-5 gives the whole variable domain DVKVTQSSRYLVKRTGEKVFLECVQDMDHENMFWYRQDPGLGLRLIYFSYDVKMKEKGDIPEGYSVSREKKERFSLILESASTNQTSMYLCASRPSDPARETQYFGPGTRLLVL.